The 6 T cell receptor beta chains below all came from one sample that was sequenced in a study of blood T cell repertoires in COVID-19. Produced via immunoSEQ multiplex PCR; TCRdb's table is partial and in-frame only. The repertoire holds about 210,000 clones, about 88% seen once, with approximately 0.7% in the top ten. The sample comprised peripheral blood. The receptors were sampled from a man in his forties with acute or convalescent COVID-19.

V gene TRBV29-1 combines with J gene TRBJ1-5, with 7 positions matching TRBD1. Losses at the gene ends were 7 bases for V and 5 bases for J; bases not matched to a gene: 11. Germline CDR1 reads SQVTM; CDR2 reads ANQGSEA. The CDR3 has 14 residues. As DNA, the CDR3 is TGCAGCGCTGCCACAGGGGTCGTCGATCAGCCCCAGCATTTT. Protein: CSAATGVVDQPQHF.

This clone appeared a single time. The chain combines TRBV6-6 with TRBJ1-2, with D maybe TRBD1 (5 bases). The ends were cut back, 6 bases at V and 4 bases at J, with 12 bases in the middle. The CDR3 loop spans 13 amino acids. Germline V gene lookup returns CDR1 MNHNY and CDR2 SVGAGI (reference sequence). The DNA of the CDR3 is TGTGCCAGCAGGCCCGACAGTTTCTATGGCTACACCTTC. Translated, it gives CASRPDSFYGYTF.

The CDR3 here is CASSPASGYEQYF. CDR3 in DNA: TGTGCCAGCTCACCAGCTAGCGGCTACGAGCAGTACTTC. The V and J genes are TRBV18 and TRBJ2-7; TRBD2 matches at 7 bases. Trimming removed 2 bases from V and 3 bases from J; junction bases left unmatched: 1. The V gene's germline CDR1 is KGHSH and CDR2 LQKENI. The CDR3 consists of 13 residues.

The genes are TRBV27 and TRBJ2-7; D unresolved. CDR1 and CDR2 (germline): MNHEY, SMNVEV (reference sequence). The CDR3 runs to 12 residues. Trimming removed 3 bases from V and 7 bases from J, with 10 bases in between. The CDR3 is CASSFLHKEQYF. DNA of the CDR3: TGTGCCAGCAGTTTCCTCCACAAAGAGCAGTACTTC.

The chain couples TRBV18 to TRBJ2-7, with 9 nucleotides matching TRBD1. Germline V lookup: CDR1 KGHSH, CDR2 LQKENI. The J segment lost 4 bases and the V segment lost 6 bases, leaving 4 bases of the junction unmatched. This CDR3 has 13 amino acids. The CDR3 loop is CASSQQGAYEQYF. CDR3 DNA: TGTGCCAGCTCGCAACAGGGGGCGTACGAGCAGTACTTC. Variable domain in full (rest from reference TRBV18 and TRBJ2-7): NAGVMQNPRHLVRRRGQEARLRCSPMKGHSHVYWYRQLPEEGLKFMVYLQKENIIDESGMPKERFSAEFPKEGPSILRIQQVVRGDSAAYFCASSQQGAYEQYFGPGTRLTVT.

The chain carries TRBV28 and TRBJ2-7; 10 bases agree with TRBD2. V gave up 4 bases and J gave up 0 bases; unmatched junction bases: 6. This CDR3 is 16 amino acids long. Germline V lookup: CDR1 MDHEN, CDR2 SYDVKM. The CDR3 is CASSYRTSGSSYEQYF. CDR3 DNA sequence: TGTGCCAGCAGTTACCGGACTAGCGGAAGCTCCTACGAGCAGTACTTC.